This T cell receptor beta chain was recovered during a study of naive and memory T cell subsets. Whole-study findings and limits: Naive and memory repertoire findings lacked a ground truth for validation. Between naive and memory subsets, TCR abundance power law exponents differed. Diversity fell and Gini index rose from naive through CM, EM, EMRA.

The CDR3 extends over 12 amino acids. V shed 5 bases, J shed 8 bases, and the junction held 3 bases outside the gene matches. Germline V gene data show CDR1 as SQVTM and CDR2 as ANQGSEA. The beta constant-region primer was an equimolar mix of two oligonucleotides covering TRBC1 and TRBC2. The ligated cDNA underwent four PCR rounds using SP2 and nested alpha and beta constant-region primers. In TCRdb, the UMI-ligation and nested PCR reads were re-called with MiXCR into one record per CDR3 protein. Seen here are under 25,000 distinct CDR3 sequences, about 10% observed once, and the top ten hold 22%. This clonotype appeared a few times. Its target is unknown.

The sequenced material came from central memory CD8+ T cells from blood. This rearrangement joins TRBV29-1 to TRBJ2-1; 10 bases are shared with TRBD1. The receptor was isolated from a human donor in good health. The CDR3 DNA reads TGCAGCGTTACCGGGACAGGGGATGAGCAGTTCTTC. Translating it yields CSVTGTGDEQFF.